Described below is a single T cell receptor beta chain sequence and its context. This sample was taken from a study of blood T cell repertoires in COVID-19. The wider study: The United States, Italy and Spain were the sources of the acute and convalescent COVID-19 samples. Sample material is recorded as cDNA or gDNA derived from T cells, B-cell-depleted T cells, or PBMCs.

The table came from immunoSEQ multiplex PCR; TCRdb's copy has only in-frame clones and leaves some out. Here the sample spans about 100,000 clones, 85% to 95% being singletons. The CDR3 sequence is 11 residues long. Germline assignment: CDR1 GTSNPN and CDR2 SVGIG (reference sequence). With 7 bases removed from V and 4 bases from J, the gap between germline ends came to 7 bases. The TCR comes from a man between 45 and 60 years old with active COVID-19. The source material was peripheral blood. The genes are TRBV30 and TRBJ2-2, with D possibly TRBD1 on 5 matching bases. CDR3 coding DNA: TGTGCCTCAGGGTTCACCGGGGAGCTGTTTTTT. It encodes CASGFTGELFF. Based on the CDR3 plus reference TRBV30 and TRBJ2-2, the full variable domain is SQTIHQWPATLVQPVGSPLSLECTVEGTSNPNLYWYRQAAGRGLQLLFYSVGIGQISSEVPQNLSASRPQDRQFILSSKKLLLSDSGFYLCASGFTGELFFGEGSRLTVL.